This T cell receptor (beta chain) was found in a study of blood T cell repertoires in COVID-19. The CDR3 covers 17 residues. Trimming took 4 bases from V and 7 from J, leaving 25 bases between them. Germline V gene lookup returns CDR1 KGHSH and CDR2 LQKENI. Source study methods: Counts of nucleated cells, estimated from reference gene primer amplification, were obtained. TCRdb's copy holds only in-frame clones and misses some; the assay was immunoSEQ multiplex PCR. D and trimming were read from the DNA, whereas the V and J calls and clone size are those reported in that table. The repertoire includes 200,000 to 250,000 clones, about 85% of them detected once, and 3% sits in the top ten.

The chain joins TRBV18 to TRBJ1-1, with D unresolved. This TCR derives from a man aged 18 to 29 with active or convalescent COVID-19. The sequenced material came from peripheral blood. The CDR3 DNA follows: TGTGCCAGCTCACGGGAGGGCGCCCCCATTATAGCCGGTGAAGCTTTCTTT. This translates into CASSREGAPIIAGEAFF. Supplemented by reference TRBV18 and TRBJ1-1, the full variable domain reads NAGVMQNPRHLVRRRGQEARLRCSPMKGHSHVYWYRQLPEEGLKFMVYLQKENIIDESGMPKERFSAEFPKEGPSILRIQQVVRGDSAAYFCASSREGAPIIAGEAFFGQGTRLTVV.